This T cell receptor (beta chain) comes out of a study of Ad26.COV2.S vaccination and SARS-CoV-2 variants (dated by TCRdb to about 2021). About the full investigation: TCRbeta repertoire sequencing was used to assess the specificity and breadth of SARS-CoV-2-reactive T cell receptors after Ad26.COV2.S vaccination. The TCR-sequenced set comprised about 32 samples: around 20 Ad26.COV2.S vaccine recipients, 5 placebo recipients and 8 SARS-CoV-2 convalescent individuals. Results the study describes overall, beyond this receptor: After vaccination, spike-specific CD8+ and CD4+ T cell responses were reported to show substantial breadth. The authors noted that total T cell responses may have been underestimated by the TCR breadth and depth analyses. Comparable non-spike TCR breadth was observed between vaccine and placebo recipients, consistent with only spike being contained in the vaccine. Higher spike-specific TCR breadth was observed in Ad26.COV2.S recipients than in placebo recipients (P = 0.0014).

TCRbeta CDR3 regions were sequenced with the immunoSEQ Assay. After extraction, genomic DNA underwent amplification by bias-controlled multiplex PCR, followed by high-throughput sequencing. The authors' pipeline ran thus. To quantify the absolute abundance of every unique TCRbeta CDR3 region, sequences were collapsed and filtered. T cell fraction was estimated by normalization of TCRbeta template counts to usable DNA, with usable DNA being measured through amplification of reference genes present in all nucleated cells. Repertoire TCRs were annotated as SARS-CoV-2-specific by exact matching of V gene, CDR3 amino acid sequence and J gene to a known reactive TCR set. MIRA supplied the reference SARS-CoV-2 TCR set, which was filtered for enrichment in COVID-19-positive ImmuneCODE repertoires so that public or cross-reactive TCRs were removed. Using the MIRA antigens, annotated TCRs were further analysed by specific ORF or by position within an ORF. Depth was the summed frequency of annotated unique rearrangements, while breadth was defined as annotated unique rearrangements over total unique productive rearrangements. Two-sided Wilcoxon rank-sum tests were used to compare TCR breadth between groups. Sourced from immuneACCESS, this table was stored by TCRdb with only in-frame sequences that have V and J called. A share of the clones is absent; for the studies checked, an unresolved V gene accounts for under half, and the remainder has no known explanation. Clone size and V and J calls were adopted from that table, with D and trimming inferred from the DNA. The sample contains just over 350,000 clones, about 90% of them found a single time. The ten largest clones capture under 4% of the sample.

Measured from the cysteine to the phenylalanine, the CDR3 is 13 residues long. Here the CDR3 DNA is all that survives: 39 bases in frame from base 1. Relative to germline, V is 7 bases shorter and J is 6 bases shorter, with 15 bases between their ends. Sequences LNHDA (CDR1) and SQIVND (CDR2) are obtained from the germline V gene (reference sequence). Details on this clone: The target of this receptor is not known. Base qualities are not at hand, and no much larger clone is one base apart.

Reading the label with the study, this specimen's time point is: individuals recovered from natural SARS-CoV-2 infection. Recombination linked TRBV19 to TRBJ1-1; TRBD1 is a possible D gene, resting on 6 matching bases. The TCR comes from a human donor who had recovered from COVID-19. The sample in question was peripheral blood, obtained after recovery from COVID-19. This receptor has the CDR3 CASTTRGRAEAFF. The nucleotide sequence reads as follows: TGTGCCAGTACTACCAGGGGCAGGGCTGAAGCTTTCTTT.